This record looks at one T cell receptor beta chain sequence and its context. This CDR3 has 15 residues. Between the trimmed V and J ends, which lost 3 bases and 2 bases, there was a span of 11 bases. The germline CDR1 and CDR2 sequences are LGHNA and YSLEER. These data are taken from a study of OX40 agonist ivuxolimab in advanced cancers. About the research overall: Each patient was given ivuxolimab into a vein every 2 weeks, at 0.01 to 10 mg/kg. Melanoma, hepatocellular carcinoma, head and neck or renal cell cancer occurred in dose-escalation patients.

Clones were read by immunoSEQ multiplex PCR, and TCRdb kept only the in-frame ones, dropping some. The table has over 85,000 clones, more than 70% seen once; the top ten hold around 0.26%. The source material was CD4+ or CD8+ T cells sorted from blood, sampled in a trial of the OX40 agonist ivuxolimab. The source of this sequence is an adult with an advanced solid tumor such as melanoma, head and neck, liver or kidney cancer. The chain links TRBV4-3 to TRBJ1-3, with a weak D call TRBD1 (5 bases). The CDR3 region is CASSQVAGTGNTIYF. CDR3 nucleotide sequence: TGCGCCAGCAGCCAGGTGGCAGGGACTGGAAACACCATATATTTT.